A selection of T cell receptor beta chains follows, all from one sample in a study of blood T cell repertoires in COVID-19. Some clones are missing from TCRdb's copy, which holds only in-frame ones; the method was immunoSEQ multiplex PCR. The sample shows about 74,000 clones, roughly 90% of them seen only once. Sequencing input: peripheral blood. All receptors come from a man aged 50-60 years with acute or convalescent COVID-19. The CDR3 runs from the conserved cysteine through the conserved F or W. D genes are given only for firm matches. Rows give clone size only sometimes, using once, few, many, or a class for an expanded clone.

CDR3nt,CDR3aa,v_gene,d_gene,j_gene,abundance
TGTGCCAGCAGTTTTGGGGACTTACAAGAGACCCAGTACTTC,CASSFGDLQETQYF,TRBV28,NA,TRBJ2-5,NA
TGTGCCAGCAGCGTAGGGAGCGGGAGGGCCCATCAGTTCTTC,CASSVGSGRAHQFF,TRBV9,TRBD2,TRBJ2-1,NA
TGTGCCACAGCTCAGGGCGAAAAACTGTTTTTT,CATAQGEKLFF,TRBV24-1,NA,TRBJ1-4,NA
TGTGCCAGCAGCTTAGAAGCAGGGGGCGAGCAGTACTTC,CASSLEAGGEQYF,TRBV11-2,TRBD1,TRBJ2-7,few
TGTGCCAGCAGCCGTAGAATGGCCCCCGGCGGGAGCTCTCACGGGGAGCTGTTTTTT,CASSRRMAPGGSSHGELFF,TRBV9,TRBD2,TRBJ2-2,NA
TGCGCCAGCAGCCAAGATGCAGGGGGGCATGGCTACACCTTC,CASSQDAGGHGYTF,TRBV4-3,TRBD1,TRBJ1-2,NA
TGCGCCAGCAGCTGGGCTGCGCTTGGGAACACTGAAGCTTTCTTT,CASSWAALGNTEAFF,TRBV5-1,NA,TRBJ1-1,NA
TGTGCCAGCAGTGATTCTGCGCAGGTGCAGTACTTC,CASSDSAQVQYF,TRBV2,NA,TRBJ2-7,few
TGTGCCAGCAACCCCGGTGACTATGGCTACACCTTC,CASNPGDYGYTF,TRBV7-8,NA,TRBJ1-2,NA
TGTGCCAGCAGTTTATCGGGGGGAGTATCTGGGGCCAACGTCCTGACTTTC,CASSLSGGVSGANVLTF,TRBV28,TRBD2,TRBJ2-6,NA
TGTGCCAGTAGTCGTAGTATCGGGGCCTACGAGCAGTACTTC,CASSRSIGAYEQYF,TRBV19,NA,TRBJ2-7,NA
TGCGCCAGCAGCCAAGATCTGGGGCATGGGAATTCACCCCTCCACTTT,CASSQDLGHGNSPLHF,TRBV4-3,NA,TRBJ1-6,NA